This T cell receptor beta chain originates from a study of spatial heterogeneity in lung cancer. Study information: On average, each unique TCR and UMI combination appeared more than ten times in raw reads.

The study's findings and limits: Intratumoral expanded alpha and beta TCR counts were found to track tumor mutation counts. Counts of ubiquitous and regional expanded TCRs tracked ubiquitous and regional nonsynonymous mutations, respectively.

This sample's time point: sample taken at primary tumor resection. Per the germline V gene, CDR1 is SQVTM and CDR2 is ANQGSEA. The CDR3 runs 15 residues. Trimming cost V 4 bases and J 0 bases, with 14 bases left between them. TCRdb itself ran the 5' RACE reads through MiXCR, one entry per CDR3 protein. The table shows 11,000 to 15,000 distinct CDR3 sequences, with around 4.7% occurring only once. In its sample, this clonotype was seen many times. Antigen unknown. The library was built for alpha chains, so this beta chain is an off-target read and its size means little. Sequences were derived from lung tumor tissue, sampled at surgery. This TCR derives from a female donor with early-stage non-small cell lung cancer. This chain uses TRBV29-1 with TRBJ2-3; no reliable D call. CDR3 amino acids: CSVVEAGPSTDTQYF. DNA for the CDR3: TGCAGCGTTGTTGAAGCCGGACCTAGCACAGATACGCAGTATTTT.